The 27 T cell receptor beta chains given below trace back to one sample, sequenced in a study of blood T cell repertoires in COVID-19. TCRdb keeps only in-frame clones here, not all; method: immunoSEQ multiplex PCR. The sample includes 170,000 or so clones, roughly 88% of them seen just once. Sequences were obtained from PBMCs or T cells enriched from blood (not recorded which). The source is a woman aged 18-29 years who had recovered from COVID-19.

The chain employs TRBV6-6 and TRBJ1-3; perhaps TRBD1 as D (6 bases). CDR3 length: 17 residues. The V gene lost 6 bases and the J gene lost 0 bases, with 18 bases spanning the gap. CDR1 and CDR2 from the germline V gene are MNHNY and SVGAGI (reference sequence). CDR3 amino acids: CASRRHGGILSGNTIYF. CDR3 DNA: TGTGCCAGCAGACGACATGGGGGCATCCTCTCTGGAAACACCATATATTTT.

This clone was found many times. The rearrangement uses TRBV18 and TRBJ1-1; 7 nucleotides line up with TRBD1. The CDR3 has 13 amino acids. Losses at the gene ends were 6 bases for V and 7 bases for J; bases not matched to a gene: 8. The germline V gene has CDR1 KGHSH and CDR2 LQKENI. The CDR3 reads CASSHPGTDEAFF. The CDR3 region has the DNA TGTGCCAGCTCCCACCCCGGGACAGATGAAGCTTTCTTT.

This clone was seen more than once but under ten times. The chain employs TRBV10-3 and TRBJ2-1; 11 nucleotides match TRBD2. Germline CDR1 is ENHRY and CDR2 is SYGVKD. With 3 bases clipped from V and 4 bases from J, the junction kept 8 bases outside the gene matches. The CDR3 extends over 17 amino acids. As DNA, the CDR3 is TGTGCCATCAGTGAAGTGGTAGCGGGGGGGCCATACAATGAGCAGTTCTTC. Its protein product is CAISEVVAGGPYNEQFF.

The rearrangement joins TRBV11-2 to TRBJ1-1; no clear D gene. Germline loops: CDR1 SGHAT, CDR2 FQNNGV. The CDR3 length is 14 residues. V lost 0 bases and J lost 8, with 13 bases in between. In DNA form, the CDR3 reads TGTGCCAGCAGCTTAGATCCTTATCCGTCGGAAGCTTTCTTT. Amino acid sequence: CASSLDPYPSEAFF. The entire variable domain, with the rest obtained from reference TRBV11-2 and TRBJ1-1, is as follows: EAGVAQSPRYKIIEKRQSVAFWCNPISGHATLYWYQQILGQGPKLLIQFQNNGVVDDSQLPKDRFSAERLKGVDSTLKIQPAKLEDSAVYLCASSLDPYPSEAFFGQGTRLTVV.

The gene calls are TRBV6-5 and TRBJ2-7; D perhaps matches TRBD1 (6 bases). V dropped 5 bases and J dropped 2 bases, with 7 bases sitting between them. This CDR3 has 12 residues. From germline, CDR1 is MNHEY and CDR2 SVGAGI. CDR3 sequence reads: CASSRDTYEQYF. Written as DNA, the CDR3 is TGTGCCAGCAGTCGGGACACCTACGAGCAGTACTTC.

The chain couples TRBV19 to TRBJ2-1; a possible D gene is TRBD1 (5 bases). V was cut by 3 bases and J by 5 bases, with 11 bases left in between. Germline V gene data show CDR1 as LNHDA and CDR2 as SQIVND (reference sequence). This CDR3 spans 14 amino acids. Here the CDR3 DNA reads TGTGCCAGTAGTATCCAGGGTAGAAACAATGAGCAGTTCTTC. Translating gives CASSIQGRNNEQFF.

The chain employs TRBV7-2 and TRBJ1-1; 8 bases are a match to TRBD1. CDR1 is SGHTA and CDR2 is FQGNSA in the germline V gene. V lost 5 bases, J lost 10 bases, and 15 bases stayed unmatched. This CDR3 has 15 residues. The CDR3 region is CASSEAGRGRLGAFF. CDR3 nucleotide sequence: TGTGCCAGCAGCGAAGCCGGCAGGGGGCGTTTGGGAGCTTTCTTT. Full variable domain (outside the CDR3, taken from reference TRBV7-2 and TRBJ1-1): GAGVSQSPSNKVTEKGKDVELRCDPISGHTALYWYRQSLGQGLEFLIYFQGNSAPDKSGLPSDRFSAERTGGSVSTLTIQRTQQEDSAVYLCASSEAGRGRLGAFFGQGTRLTVV.

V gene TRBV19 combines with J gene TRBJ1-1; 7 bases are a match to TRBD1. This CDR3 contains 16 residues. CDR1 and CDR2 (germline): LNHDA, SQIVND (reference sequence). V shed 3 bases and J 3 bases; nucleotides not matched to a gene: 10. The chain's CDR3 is CASSISGTEVDTEAFF. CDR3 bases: TGTGCCAGTAGTATCTCCGGGACAGAGGTGGACACTGAAGCTTTCTTT.

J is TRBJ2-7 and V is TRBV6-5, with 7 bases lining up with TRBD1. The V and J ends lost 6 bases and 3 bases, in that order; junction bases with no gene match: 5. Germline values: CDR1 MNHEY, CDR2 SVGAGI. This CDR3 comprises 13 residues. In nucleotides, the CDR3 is TGTGCCAGCAGGGGGACAGACCACTACGAGCAGTACTTC. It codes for CASRGTDHYEQYF.

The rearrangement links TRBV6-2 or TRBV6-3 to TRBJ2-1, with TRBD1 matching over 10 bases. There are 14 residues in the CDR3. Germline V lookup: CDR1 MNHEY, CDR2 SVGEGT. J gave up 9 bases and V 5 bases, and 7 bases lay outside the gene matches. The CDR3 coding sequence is TGTGCCAGCAGTCCCGGGACAGGGGTCAGTGAGCAGTTCTTC. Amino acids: CASSPGTGVSEQFF.

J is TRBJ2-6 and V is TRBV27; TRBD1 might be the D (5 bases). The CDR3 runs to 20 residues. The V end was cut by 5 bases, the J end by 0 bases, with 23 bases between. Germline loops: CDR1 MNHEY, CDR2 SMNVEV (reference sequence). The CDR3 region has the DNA TGTGCCAGCAGTACCCGACCTACTCTCTGGGGCAGCTCTGGGGCCAACGTCCTGACTTTC. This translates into CASSTRPTLWGSSGANVLTF. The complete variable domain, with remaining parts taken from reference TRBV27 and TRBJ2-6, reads EAQVTQNPRYLITVTGKKLTVTCSQNMNHEYMSWYRQDPGLGLRQIYYSMNVEVTDKGDVPEGYKVSRKEKRNFPLILESPSPNQTSLYFCASSTRPTLWGSSGANVLTFGAGSRLTVL.

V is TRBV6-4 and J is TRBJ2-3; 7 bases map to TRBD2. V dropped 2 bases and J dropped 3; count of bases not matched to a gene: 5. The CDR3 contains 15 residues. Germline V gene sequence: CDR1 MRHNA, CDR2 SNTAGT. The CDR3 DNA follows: TGTGCCAGCAGTGACAAGAGCGGGGAAACAGATACGCAGTATTTT. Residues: CASSDKSGETDTQYF.

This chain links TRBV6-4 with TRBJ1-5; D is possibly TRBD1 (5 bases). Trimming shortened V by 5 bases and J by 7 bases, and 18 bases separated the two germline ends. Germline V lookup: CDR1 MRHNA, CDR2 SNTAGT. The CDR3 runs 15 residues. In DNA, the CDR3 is TGTGCCAGCAGTTCTGAGGGGTCGGCGGGGCAGCCCCAGCATTTT. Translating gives CASSSEGSAGQPQHF.

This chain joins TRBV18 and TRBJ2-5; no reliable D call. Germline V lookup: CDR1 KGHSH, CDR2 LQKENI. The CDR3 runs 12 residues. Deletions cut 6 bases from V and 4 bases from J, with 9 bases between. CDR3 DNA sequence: TGTGCCAGCTCCCCCGCGTCAGAGACCCAGTACTTC. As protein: CASSPASETQYF.

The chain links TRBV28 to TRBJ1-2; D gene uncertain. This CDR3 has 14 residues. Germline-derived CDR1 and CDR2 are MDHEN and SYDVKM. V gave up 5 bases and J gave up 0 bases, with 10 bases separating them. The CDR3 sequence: CASSVSRTNYGYTF. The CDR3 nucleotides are TGTGCCAGCAGTGTATCGAGAACTAACTATGGCTACACCTTC.

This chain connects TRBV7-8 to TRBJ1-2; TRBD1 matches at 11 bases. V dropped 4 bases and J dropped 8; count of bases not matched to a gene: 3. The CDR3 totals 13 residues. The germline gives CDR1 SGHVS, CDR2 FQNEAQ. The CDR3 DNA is TGTGCCAGCAGCTGGGGGACAGGGGGAGGCTACACCTTC. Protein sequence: CASSWGTGGGYTF.

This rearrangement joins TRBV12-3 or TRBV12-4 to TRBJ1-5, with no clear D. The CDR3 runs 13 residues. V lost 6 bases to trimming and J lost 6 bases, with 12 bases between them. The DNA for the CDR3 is TGTGCCAGCAGCGGACGGAGGGCTCAGCCCCAGCATTTT. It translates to CASSGRRAQPQHF.

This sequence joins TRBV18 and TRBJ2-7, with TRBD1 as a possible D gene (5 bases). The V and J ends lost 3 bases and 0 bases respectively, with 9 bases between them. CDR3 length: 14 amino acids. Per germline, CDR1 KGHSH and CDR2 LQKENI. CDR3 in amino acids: CASSPTDSSYEQYF. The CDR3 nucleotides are TGTGCCAGCTCACCTACCGACAGCTCCTACGAGCAGTACTTC.

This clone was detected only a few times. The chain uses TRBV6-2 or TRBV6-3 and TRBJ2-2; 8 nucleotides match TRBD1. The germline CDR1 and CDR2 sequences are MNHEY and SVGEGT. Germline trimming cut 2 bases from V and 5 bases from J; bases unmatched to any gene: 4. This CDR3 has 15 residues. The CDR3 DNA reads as TGTGCCAGCAGTTACGCGGGACAGGAAACCGGGGAGCTGTTTTTT. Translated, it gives CASSYAGQETGELFF.

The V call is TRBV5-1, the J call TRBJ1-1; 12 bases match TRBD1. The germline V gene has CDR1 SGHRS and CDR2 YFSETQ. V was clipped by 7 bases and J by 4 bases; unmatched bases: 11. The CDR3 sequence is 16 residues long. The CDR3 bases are TGCGCCAGCTCGAAGGGGACAGGGGGCGGATTCACTGAAGCTTTCTTT. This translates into CASSKGTGGGFTEAFF.

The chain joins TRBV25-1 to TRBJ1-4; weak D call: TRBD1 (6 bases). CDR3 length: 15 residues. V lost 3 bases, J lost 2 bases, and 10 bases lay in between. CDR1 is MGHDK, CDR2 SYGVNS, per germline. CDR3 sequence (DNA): TGTGCCAGCAGTGAGACAGGTCGGACTAATGAAAAACTGTTTTTT. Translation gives CASSETGRTNEKLFF.

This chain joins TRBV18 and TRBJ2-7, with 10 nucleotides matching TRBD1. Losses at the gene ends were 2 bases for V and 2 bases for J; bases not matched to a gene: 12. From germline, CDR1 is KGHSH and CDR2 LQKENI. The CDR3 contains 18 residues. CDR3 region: CASSPAGTGVNPTYEQYF. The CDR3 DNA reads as TGTGCCAGCTCACCAGCGGGGACAGGGGTGAATCCCACCTACGAGCAGTACTTC.

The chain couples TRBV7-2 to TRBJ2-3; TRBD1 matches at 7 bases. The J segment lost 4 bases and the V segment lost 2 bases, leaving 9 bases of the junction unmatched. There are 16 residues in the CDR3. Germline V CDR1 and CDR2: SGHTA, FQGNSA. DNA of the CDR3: TGTGCCAGCAGCTTAACGTCAGGGGGAAGATCAGATACGCAGTATTTT. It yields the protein CASSLTSGGRSDTQYF.

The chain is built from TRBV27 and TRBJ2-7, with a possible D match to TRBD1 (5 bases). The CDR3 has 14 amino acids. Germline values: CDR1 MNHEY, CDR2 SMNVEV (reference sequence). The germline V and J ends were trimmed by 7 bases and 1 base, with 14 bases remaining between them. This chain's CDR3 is CASTLQAGSYEQYF. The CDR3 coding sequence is TGTGCCAGCACCCTACAGGCAGGGTCCTACGAGCAGTACTTC.

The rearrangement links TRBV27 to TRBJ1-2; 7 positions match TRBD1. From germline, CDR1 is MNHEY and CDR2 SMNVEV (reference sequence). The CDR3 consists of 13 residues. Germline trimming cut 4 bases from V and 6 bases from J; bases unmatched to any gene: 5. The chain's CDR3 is CASSYGGQNGYTF. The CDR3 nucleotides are TGTGCCAGCAGTTATGGGGGACAGAATGGCTACACCTTC.

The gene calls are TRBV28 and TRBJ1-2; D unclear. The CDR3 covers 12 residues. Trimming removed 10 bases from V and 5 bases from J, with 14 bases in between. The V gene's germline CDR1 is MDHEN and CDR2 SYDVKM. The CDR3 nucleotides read TGTGCCACCTCGAGAGCGGCTTATGGCTACACCTTC. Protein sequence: CATSRAAYGYTF.

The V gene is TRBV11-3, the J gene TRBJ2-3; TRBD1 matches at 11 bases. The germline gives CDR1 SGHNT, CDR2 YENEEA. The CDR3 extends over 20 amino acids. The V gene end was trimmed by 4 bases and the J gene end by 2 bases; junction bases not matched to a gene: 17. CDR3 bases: TGTGCCAGCAGCTCTCCCCTGGACAGGGGGCCAAGTCCACACACAGATACGCAGTATTTT. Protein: CASSSPLDRGPSPHTDTQYF.